A single sample gave rise to the 8 T cell receptor beta chains below, sequenced in a study of shared clonotypes between healthy human individuals. The table came from immunoSEQ multiplex PCR; TCRdb's copy has only in-frame clones and leaves some out. The sample holds nearly 2 million clones, approximately 95% seen once. Terminally differentiated effector memory CD45RA+ cells were excluded from the naive CD8 cells, which were CD45RO-negative and positively selected for CCR7. The sequencing input was naive CD8+ T cells sorted from blood. The source is a man aged 18 to 29 in good health.

The rearrangement links TRBV6-6 to TRBJ1-1, with a weak D call TRBD1 (5 bases). V was shortened by 2 bases and J by 0 bases, with 7 bases between the two germline ends. Per germline, CDR1 MNHNY and CDR2 SVGAGI (reference sequence). The CDR3 totals 14 residues. The DNA of the CDR3 is TGTGCCAGCAGTTACGGGGCCATGAACACTGAAGCTTTCTTT. Translation gives CASSYGAMNTEAFF.

The J gene is TRBJ2-2, the V gene TRBV4-1; D unresolved. Looked up from germline, CDR1 is MGHRA and CDR2 is YSYEKL. This CDR3 is 14 amino acids long. Trimming left V 0 bases short and J 7 bases short, with 9 bases between. The CDR3 spells CASSQDRAYGELFF. CDR3 DNA: TGCGCCAGCAGCCAAGATCGGGCCTACGGGGAGCTGTTTTTT.

This clone was seen a single time. The J gene is TRBJ1-1, the V gene TRBV11-2; 7 bases line up with TRBD1. Per germline, CDR1 SGHAT and CDR2 FQNNGV. The CDR3 runs to 14 residues. Trimming took 5 bases from V and 11 from J; bases not matched to a gene: 14. CDR3 region: CASSLLLGQIYAFF. CDR3 nucleotides: TGTGCCAGCAGCCTATTGTTGGGACAGATTTATGCTTTCTTT.

The chain couples TRBV14 to TRBJ2-3, with D possibly TRBD1 on 5 matching bases. V lost 1 base to trimming and J lost 4 bases, with 9 bases between them. Germline CDR1 and CDR2: SGHDN and FVKESK. CDR3 length: 14 residues. The CDR3 region is CASSQGWGADTQYF. DNA for the CDR3: TGTGCCAGCAGCCAAGGTTGGGGCGCAGATACGCAGTATTTT.

This chain uses TRBV6-1 with TRBJ2-4; D unclear. CDR1 is MNHNS and CDR2 is SASEGT in the germline V gene. V was trimmed by 0 bases and J by 6 bases, leaving 6 bases between them. The CDR3 sequence is 13 residues long. This chain's CDR3 is CASSEARSNIQYF. CDR3 DNA: TGTGCCAGCAGTGAAGCCCGTTCAAACATTCAGTACTTC.

The rearrangement uses TRBV6-6 and TRBJ2-1, with D possibly TRBD2 on 5 matching bases. Germline-derived CDR1 and CDR2 are MNHNY and SVGAGI (reference sequence). V lost 7 bases, J lost 2 bases, and 12 bases lay in between. The CDR3 loop spans 14 amino acids. The CDR3, as DNA: TGTGCCAGCATCAAGGACGGGACCTACAATGAGCAGTTCTTC. This gives the protein CASIKDGTYNEQFF.

Comment on this clone: Germline and junction disagree at one end, which may indicate a read error. Other DNA sequences in the sample encode the same CDR3. The V and J genes are TRBV5-6 and TRBJ2-3, with unresolved D. The CDR3 is 14 amino acids. Germline V lookup: CDR1 SGHDT, CDR2 YYEEEE. The CDR3 DNA reads TGTGCCAGCAGCTTGGGGCGTGGCACGGATACGCAGTATTTT. Translated, it gives CASSLGRGTDTQYF.

The rearrangement links TRBV5-4 to TRBJ2-2, with a tentative D call TRBD2 (6 bases). The CDR3 is 15 amino acids. The V end was cut by 0 bases, the J end by 2 bases, with 8 bases between. CDR1 is SGHNT and CDR2 is YYREEE in the germline V gene (reference sequence). The CDR3 nucleotides read TGTGCCAGCAGCTTGGCGGAGGGCAACACCGGGGAGCTGTTTTTT. Protein: CASSLAEGNTGELFF. Full variable domain (remainder filled in from reference TRBV5-4 and TRBJ2-2): ETGVTQSPTHLIKTRGQQVTLRCSSQSGHNTVSWYQQALGQGPQFIFQYYREEENGRGNFPPRFSGLQFPNYSSELNVNALELDDSALYLCASSLAEGNTGELFFGEGSRLTVL.